This TCR beta chain is from a study of blood T cell repertoires in COVID-19. Study at large: PBMCs, B-cell-depleted T cells, or T cells provided the cDNA or gDNA that made up the material.

CDR1 is LNHNV and CDR2 is YYDKDF in the germline V gene (reference sequence). Trimming at V came to 3 bases and at J to 7 bases, leaving 3 bases not matched to a gene. The CDR3 length is 16 residues. Repertoires were generated with immunoSEQ multiplex PCR, while TCRdb's copy carries only in-frame clones and drops some. The table has approximately 450,000 clones, 75% to 90% seen once. The TCR sequence derives from a woman aged 25 to 45 with acute or convalescent COVID-19. The genes are TRBV15 and TRBJ2-1, with 16 positions matching TRBD2. Sample: peripheral blood. CDR3 loop: CATSSGTSGGANEQFF. The CDR3 DNA reads as TGTGCCACCAGCAGCGGGACTAGCGGGGGGGCAAATGAGCAGTTCTTC. Using reference TRBV15 and TRBJ2-1 for the parts outside the CDR3, the full variable domain is DAMVIQNPRYQVTQFGKPVTLSCSQTLNHNVMYWYQQKSSQAPKLLFHYYDKDFNNEADTPDNFQSRRPNTSFCFLDIRSPGLGDTAMYLCATSSGTSGGANEQFFGPGTRLTVL.